A selection of T cell receptor beta chains follows, all from one sample in a study of blood T cell repertoires in COVID-19. Some clones are missing from TCRdb's copy, which holds only in-frame ones; the method was immunoSEQ multiplex PCR. The sample has under 55,000 clones, roughly nine tenths seen once. Sequencing was performed on peripheral blood. The receptors come from a woman of 80 years or more with active COVID-19. The CDR3 runs from the conserved cysteine through the conserved F or W. The size entry is marked missing in some rows and otherwise reads once, few, many or a size class.

clone size	V gene	CDR3 protein
NA	TRBV5-1	CASSLGLGQLNTEAFF
few	TRBV28	CASSFESVPRNTIYF
once	TRBV27	CASSSPLGDRGAVGYTF
once	TRBV7-2	CASSAQGQGIYNEQFF
NA	TRBV9	CASSVATRSGEPPTLAFF
NA	TRBV6-5	CASSYSFGNYGYTF
NA	TRBV19	CASDDRDRQPQHF
NA	TRBV9	CASSVEGGRETQYF
NA	TRBV4-1	CASSQDPTGSNEKLFF
NA	TRBV5-1	CASSLGQNYEQYF
NA	TRBV6-6	CASKGGGNTGELFF
NA	TRBV5-5	CASSLAWTATYEQYF
NA	TRBV27	CASSPSPRRLAGKGNIQYF
once	TRBV7-2	CASSPLSGTRDEQYF
NA	TRBV7-8	CASSFRATGFQETQYF
few	TRBV19	CASSPRTGKLFF
NA	TRBV19	CATQDRERSPLHF
NA	TRBV19	CASSKGATTGELFF
NA	TRBV7-9	CASSFFQGNTEAFF
NA	TRBV6-2/TRBV6-3	CASSYSVAEAFF
few	TRBV5-6	CASSWAPNSPLHF
NA	TRBV5-5	CASTMAGLRTEAFF
once	TRBV18	CASSLRTGGLMNTEAFF
NA	TRBV5-6	CASSLIHLKNEKLFF
once	TRBV3-1/TRBV3-2	CASSQDLITDTQYF
NA	TRBV20-1	CSASRSTGANQPQHF
NA	TRBV5-8	CASSLSGGLQETQYF
NA	TRBV10-3	CAISDPGRTDTQYF
NA	TRBV19	CASGDRGFGGELFF
once	TRBV19	CASSFGSGGNQPQHF
NA	TRBV2	CASSQAVIYGYTF
NA	TRBV5-4	CASNDLRRSQETQYF
NA	TRBV27	CASSMRESREQFF
NA	TRBV28	CASTSRDRVHEQFF
once	TRBV18	CASSPPIHRTNTEAFF
NA	TRBV12-1	CASSLFRAFGRGSYNEQFF
NA	TRBV5-1	CASSLGALGTDTQYF
NA	TRBV19	CASSLRGQGALGNTIYF
NA	TRBV12-1	CASSYDRDRDNQPQHF
NA	TRBV4-2	CASSRPGTSGGAYEQYF
NA	TRBV11-2	CASSLEGRAGATDTQYF
NA	TRBV11-2	CASSLVGGSGGAGEQYF
NA	TRBV10-3	CAISAGQPYEQYF
NA	TRBV2	CAGRGLYEQYF
NA	TRBV30	CAWSGQGPYQETQYF
NA	TRBV5-1	CASSLGPGGASYEQYF
NA	TRBV18	CASSTGQGATGNEQFF
NA	TRBV19	CASSMGGAPKETQYF
NA	TRBV30	CAWSQGRDTEAFF
NA	TRBV4-1	CASSQGGGGGEKLFF
NA	TRBV5-5	CASSFQGGTSYGYTF
NA	TRBV19	CASSTPGRGNTQYF
NA	TRBV5-6	CASSLFSYEQYF
NA	TRBV7-2	CASSLGTGGLRTLHF
NA	TRBV9	CASGQGNSNQPQHF